Presented here are 7 T cell receptor beta chains from one specimen sequenced in a study of PD-L1 blockade in urothelial cancer. Time point defined: pretreatment peripheral blood. The repertoire was sequenced with immunoSEQ multiplex PCR; TCRdb's copy has only in-frame clones and lacks some. The profile covers 65,000 to 90,000 clones, with 65% to 85% appearing a single time and roughly 9.2% taken by the ten largest. Sequenced here: PBMCs, sampled around atezolizumab (anti-PD-L1) treatment. The receptor set was obtained from a woman in her seventies with urothelial cancer.

The chain combines TRBV7-2 with TRBJ1-2; D possibly corresponds to TRBD1 (6 bases). The germline V and J ends were trimmed by 5 bases and 2 bases, with 18 bases remaining between them. The CDR3 extends over 16 amino acids. Germline V lookup: CDR1 SGHTA, CDR2 FQGNSA. Written as DNA, the CDR3 is TGTGCCAGCAGCCCCTCCGGAGCGACAGGCAACTATGGCTACACCTTC. Protein: CASSPSGATGNYGYTF.

The genes are TRBV28 and TRBJ2-1; D is unclear. Trimming stripped 1 base from V and 2 bases from J, with 9 bases between. CDR1 and CDR2 from the germline V gene are MDHEN and SYDVKM. This CDR3 contains 15 residues. CDR3 amino acids: CASSLLAPPYNEQFF. The DNA for the CDR3 is TGTGCCAGCAGTTTATTAGCTCCCCCCTACAATGAGCAGTTCTTC.

On this clone: This same CDR3 is encoded by further DNA sequences in the sample. The J gene is TRBJ1-2, the V gene TRBV2; the D gene is possibly TRBD1 (5 bases). Trimming took 3 bases from V and 3 from J, leaving 8 bases between them. Looked up from germline, CDR1 is SNHLY and CDR2 is FYNNEI. CDR3 length equals 13 residues. The CDR3 reads CASSDREDYGYTF. The CDR3 coding sequence is TGTGCCAGCAGTGACAGGGAGGACTATGGCTACACCTTC.

The chain couples TRBV18 to TRBJ2-1; weak D call: TRBD2 (6 bases). Germline assignment: CDR1 KGHSH and CDR2 LQKENI. CDR3 length equals 14 residues. The germline V and J ends were trimmed by 3 bases and 4 bases, with 10 bases remaining between them. The CDR3 DNA reads TGTGCCAGCTCACCGCCGGGAGATTACAATGAGCAGTTCTTC. This encodes CASSPPGDYNEQFF.

The CDR3, as DNA: TGTGCCTGGGGGGGGCGGGAGGCCACCGGGGAGCTGTTTTTT. This translates into CAWGGREATGELFF. The rearrangement joins TRBV30 to TRBJ2-2, with 8 positions matching TRBD2. V lost 5 bases and J lost 4; bases outside the gene matches: 6. This CDR3 region has 14 residues. Per the germline V gene, CDR1 is GTSNPN and CDR2 is SVGIG (reference sequence).

V gene TRBV10-1 combines with J gene TRBJ2-2; 7 nucleotides align to TRBD1. The CDR3 is 17 residues long. Germline loops: CDR1 WNHNN, CDR2 SYGVQD (reference sequence). With V trimmed by 3 bases and J by 1 base, 8 bases remained unmatched. The CDR3 sequence is CASSDPDRGRNTGELFF. CDR3 in DNA: TGCGCCAGCAGTGACCCCGATAGGGGGCGGAACACCGGGGAGCTGTTTTTT.

With regard to this clone: The junction and the germline gene differ at one end; a read error may be behind it. J is TRBJ2-7 and V is TRBV2, with D perhaps matching TRBD2 (5 bases). Germline V gene data show CDR1 as SNHLY and CDR2 as FYNNEI. The CDR3 sequence is 13 residues long. The CDR3 sequence: CASSEALRADPGF. The DNA of the CDR3 is TGTGCCAGCAGTGAAGCGCTTCGGGCAGACCCGGGATTC.